The rows below give T cell receptor beta chains drawn from one sample of a study of shared clonotypes between healthy human individuals. The table came from immunoSEQ multiplex PCR; TCRdb's copy has only in-frame clones and leaves some out. Seen here are around 700,000 clones, around 72% observed once, and the top ten hold less than 2%. Sequenced input: memory CD4+ T cells sorted from blood. These receptors were collected from a woman in her thirties in good health. CDR3s include the opening cysteine and the closing phenylalanine or tryptophan. The order of the fields is CDR3 length, D gene, J gene, clone size, V gene, CDR3 DNA, CDR3 protein. The D gene is left open where the match is weak. Size is stated for part of the rows, as once, few or many counts, or as a class when the clone is expanded.

length: 13; D: .; J: TRBJ1-1; size: .; V: TRBV5-1; DNA: TGCGCCAGCAGCTTGGGGGTTACCACTGAAGCTTTCTTT; CDR3: CASSLGVTTEAFF
length: 15; D: .; J: TRBJ2-1; size: .; V: TRBV2; DNA: TGTGCCAGCATAGTTAGACACGCGCTCTACAATGAGCAGTTCTTC; CDR3: CASIVRHALYNEQFF
length: 17; D: TRBD1; J: TRBJ2-1; size: once; V: TRBV7-9; DNA: TGTGCCAGCAGCCCCGGGACAGGGGGATATTGGGACAATGAGCAGTTCTTC; CDR3: CASSPGTGGYWDNEQFF
length: 14; D: .; J: TRBJ2-1; size: few; V: TRBV7-2; DNA: TGTGCCAGCAGCTTCGACAGGAGCTACAATGAGCAGTTCTTC; CDR3: CASSFDRSYNEQFF
length: 14; D: TRBD2; J: TRBJ2-7; size: .; V: TRBV30; DNA: TGTGCCTGGAGTCCCCTAGCGGGAGTTTACGAGCAGTACTTC; CDR3: CAWSPLAGVYEQYF
length: 15; D: TRBD2; J: TRBJ2-5; size: .; V: TRBV5-6; DNA: TGTGCCAGCAGCTTGCCGGGAGGGCGGGAAGAGACCCAGTACTTC; CDR3: CASSLPGGREETQYF
length: 13; D: .; J: TRBJ2-2; size: .; V: TRBV11-3; DNA: TGTGCCAGCAGCTTGGGCCATCAGCGGGAGCTGTTTTTT; CDR3: CASSLGHQRELFF
length: 17; D: TRBD2; J: TRBJ2-7; size: .; V: TRBV4-1; DNA: TGCGCCAGCAGCCAAGGTCCAAGATCTAGCGGGAGATACGAGCAGTACTTC; CDR3: CASSQGPRSSGRYEQYF
length: 17; D: TRBD2; J: TRBJ2-4; size: .; V: TRBV5-1; DNA: TGCGCCAGCAGCCCGGGACTAGCGGAAATAGCCAAAAACATTCAGTACTTC; CDR3: CASSPGLAEIAKNIQYF
length: 15; D: TRBD1; J: TRBJ2-7; size: .; V: TRBV5-1; DNA: TGCGCCAGCAGCTCGGGACAGCCAACTTCCTACGAGCAGTACTTC; CDR3: CASSSGQPTSYEQYF
length: 14; D: .; J: TRBJ2-1; size: .; V: TRBV27; DNA: TGTGCCAGCAGTTCACGGACAGAAGGAGGTGAGCAGTTCTTC; CDR3: CASSSRTEGGEQFF
length: 16; D: TRBD2; J: TRBJ2-7; size: .; V: TRBV9; DNA: TGTGCCAGCAGCTCCCGGGGGATAGCGGGAGCCTACGAGCAGTACTTC; CDR3: CASSSRGIAGAYEQYF
length: 15; D: TRBD2; J: TRBJ2-7; size: .; V: TRBV5-1; DNA: TGCGCCAGCAGCTTGGGAGCGGGAGTTGGGGACGAGCAGTACTTC; CDR3: CASSLGAGVGDEQYF
length: 14; D: .; J: TRBJ2-7; size: once; V: TRBV5-4; DNA: TGTGCCAGCAGCTTGAAGGGCGGGCAATACGAGCAGTACTTC; CDR3: CASSLKGGQYEQYF
length: 14; D: .; J: TRBJ1-1; size: few; V: TRBV30; DNA: TGTGCCTGGAGTGTACGGTTCAGGGACACTGAAGCTTTCTTT; CDR3: CAWSVRFRDTEAFF
length: 15; D: .; J: TRBJ2-5; size: .; V: TRBV28; DNA: TGTGCCAGCAGTCCAGGGACCGTCTTTCAAGAGACCCAGTACTTC; CDR3: CASSPGTVFQETQYF
length: 16; D: TRBD1; J: TRBJ2-4; size: many; V: TRBV6-1; DNA: TGTGCCAGCAGTGAGGATAGTAGACAGGGCCCAAACATTCAGTACTTC; CDR3: CASSEDSRQGPNIQYF
length: 17; D: TRBD1; J: TRBJ2-7; size: .; V: TRBV7-6; DNA: TGTGCCAGCAGCTTAGGGGGCAGGGACAGGGTTGGGGACGAGCAGTACTTC; CDR3: CASSLGGRDRVGDEQYF
length: 13; D: .; J: TRBJ2-7; size: few; V: TRBV21-1; DNA: TGTGCCAGCAGAAGGGGGGTTGCCTACGAGCAGTACTTC; CDR3: CASRRGVAYEQYF
length: 15; D: .; J: TRBJ2-1; size: .; V: TRBV7-2; DNA: TGTGCCAGCAGCTCAACCGACGTAAGGGGGGGTGAGCAGTTCTTC; CDR3: CASSSTDVRGGEQFF
length: 14; D: .; J: TRBJ2-7; size: .; V: TRBV30; DNA: TGTGCCTGGAGTACCGGGACTCCCCTGTTCGAGCAGTACTTC; CDR3: CAWSTGTPLFEQYF
length: 14; D: .; J: TRBJ2-5; size: .; V: TRBV5-1; DNA: TGCGCCAGCAGCTTGGTGGAGGGGATAGAGACCCAGTACTTC; CDR3: CASSLVEGIETQYF
length: 14; D: .; J: TRBJ1-1; size: once; V: TRBV15; DNA: TGTGCCACCAGCAGAGAGGGACCGAACACTGAAGCTTTCTTT; CDR3: CATSREGPNTEAFF
length: 19; D: .; J: TRBJ2-6; size: .; V: TRBV5-1; DNA: TGCGCCAGCAGCTTGGCCCACGGAGCGCAGAGCTCTGGGGCCAACGTCCTGACTTTC; CDR3: CASSLAHGAQSSGANVLTF
length: 14; D: .; J: TRBJ1-1; size: few; V: TRBV28; DNA: TGTGCCAGCAAGTTCGTCTCCCCAAGCGCTGAAGCTTTCTTT; CDR3: CASKFVSPSAEAFF